Following are 20 T cell receptor beta chains from one sample sequenced in a study of T cells in Graves' hyperthyroidism and ophthalmopathy. RNA transcripts yielded amplified TCR beta CDR3 regions. The HTBI set primed first-round TCR CDR3 RT-PCR. A single record per CDR3 protein comes from TCRdb applying MiXCR to the multiplex PCR reads. Of nearly 750,000 distinct CDR3 sequences listed, around 40% are singletons. The sequenced sample consisted of blood. The receptors come from a woman aged 35 to 49 with Graves' hyperthyroidism.

This clonotype was seen many times. The J gene is TRBJ1-1, the V gene TRBV6-5; possible D gene TRBD1, 5 bases. The CDR3 is 13 amino acids. The germline V and J ends were trimmed by 0 bases and 6 bases, with 8 bases remaining between them. CDR1 is MNHEY, CDR2 SVGAGI, per germline. CDR3 coding DNA: TGTGCCAGCAGTTACTCGGAAGGGGCTGAAGCTTTCTTT. This encodes CASSYSEGAEAFF.

V and J are TRBV20-1 and TRBJ2-6; a weak D match, TRBD2 (5 bases). Trimming removed 3 bases at V and 0 bases at J, with 9 bases between. CDR1 is DFQATT, CDR2 SNEGSKA, per germline (reference sequence). The CDR3 loop spans 15 amino acids. CDR3 nucleotides: TGCAGTGCTAGCGACGGACTCTCTGGGGCCAACGTCCTGACTTTC. Translating it yields CSASDGLSGANVLTF.

This clonotype was found many times. The V and J genes are TRBV20-1 and TRBJ2-7, with D unresolved. This CDR3 contains 10 residues. In germline, CDR1 is DFQATT, CDR2 SNEGSKA (reference sequence). Trimming took 6 bases from V and 7 from J, leaving 10 bases between them. Here the CDR3 reads CSATRQEQYF. The CDR3 nucleotides are TGCAGTGCGACCCGCCAGGAGCAGTACTTC.

This clonotype was seen at least ten times. The gene calls are TRBV7-8 and TRBJ1-6; D is uncertain. This CDR3 has 13 residues. Between the trimmed V and J ends, which lost 5 bases and 10 bases, there was a span of 12 bases. From germline, CDR1 is SGHVS and CDR2 FQNEAQ. The CDR3 loop reads CASSQREGSPLHF. DNA of the CDR3: TGTGCCAGCAGCCAACGAGAGGGCTCACCCCTCCACTTT.

The chain uses TRBV6-5 and TRBJ1-3; D is uncertain. CDR1 is MNHEY, CDR2 SVGAGI, per germline. The CDR3 is 13 amino acids. Trimming took off 7 bases at V and 4 bases at J, with 11 bases between the two ends. The CDR3 DNA reads TGTGCCAGCAATTATGAGGGAGGAAACACCATATATTTT. This encodes CASNYEGGNTIYF.

This clonotype appeared many times. V and J are TRBV9 and TRBJ1-6; D gene ambiguous. Trimming removed 5 bases from V and 7 bases from J, with 13 bases in between. The CDR3 extends over 14 amino acids. From germline, CDR1 is SGDLS and CDR2 YYNGEE. CDR3 region: CASSSGSPNSPLHF. The CDR3 region has the DNA TGTGCCAGCAGTTCGGGCAGCCCGAATTCACCCCTCCACTTT.

The V and J genes are TRBV2 and TRBJ2-5; D call uncertain. Trimming pared 2 bases from V and 0 bases from J, leaving 7 bases between. This CDR3 is built from 14 residues. Germline V gives CDR1 SNHLY, CDR2 FYNNEI. The CDR3 sequence: CASSERRYQETQYF. CDR3 bases: TGTGCCAGCAGTGAACGTCGGTACCAAGAGACCCAGTACTTC.

This clonotype showed up many times. The chain joins TRBV29-1 to TRBJ1-2, with D maybe TRBD1 (6 bases). The CDR3 consists of 14 residues. Germline loops: CDR1 SQVTM, CDR2 ANQGSEA. V was trimmed by 6 bases and J by 4 bases, leaving 18 bases between them. CDR3 DNA: TGCAGCGTGAATTCCGACGACAGGTCCTATGGCTACACCTTC. Translation: CSVNSDDRSYGYTF.

This clonotype was seen a few times. This chain connects TRBV9 to TRBJ2-7; 8 nucleotides align to TRBD2. The CDR3 consists of 16 residues. With 0 bases clipped from V and 0 bases from J, the junction kept 5 bases outside the gene matches. Looked up from germline, CDR1 is SGDLS and CDR2 is YYNGEE. The CDR3 DNA reads TGTGCCAGCAGCGTAGCAGCGGGGGCCCCCTCCTACGAGCAGTACTTC. This gives the protein CASSVAAGAPSYEQYF.

This clonotype turned up a few times. The chain joins TRBV11-2 to TRBJ1-1; D possibly corresponds to TRBD1 (6 bases). The CDR3 length is 15 residues. V was shortened by 5 bases and J by 2 bases, with 15 bases between the two germline ends. Germline loops: CDR1 SGHAT, CDR2 FQNNGV. The CDR3 is CASSLIRGINTEAFF. CDR3 sequence (DNA): TGTGCCAGCAGCCTAATAAGGGGGATAAACACTGAAGCTTTCTTT.

J is TRBJ1-4 and V is TRBV9, with D perhaps TRBD1 (5 bases). V lost 3 bases, J lost 8 bases, and 17 bases lay in between. This CDR3 region has 15 residues. Per the germline V gene, CDR1 is SGDLS and CDR2 is YYNGEE. The CDR3 bases are TGTGCCAGCAGCGACTCCGCAGGGTATGGGGAAAAACTGTTTTTT. Its translation is CASSDSAGYGEKLFF.

This clonotype was seen at least ten times. At one of its ends the junction is not consistent with the germline gene, which may arise from a read error. The chain couples TRBV7-7 to TRBJ1-1; D unresolved. CDR3 length: 16 amino acids. Per germline, CDR1 SSHAT and CDR2 FNYEAQ (reference sequence). The CDR3 is CASSLVIGSYGTEAFF. The DNA for the CDR3 is TGTGCTAGCAGCTTAGTTATAGGCAGCTACGGCACTGAAGCTTTCTTT.

This sequence joins TRBV28 and TRBJ1-5; D not resolved. There are 14 residues in the CDR3. The V gene's germline CDR1 is MDHEN and CDR2 SYDVKM. Trimming took off 7 bases at V and 1 base at J, with 11 bases between the two ends. CDR3 amino acids: CASKGGRSNQPQHF. CDR3 nucleotides: TGTGCCAGCAAAGGCGGACGGAGCAATCAGCCCCAGCATTTT.

The table lists this clonotype with a count of one. The genes are TRBV7-9 and TRBJ2-2, with 13 bases that match TRBD2. Germline V gives CDR1 SEHNR, CDR2 FQNEAQ (reference sequence). The V segment lost 5 bases and the J segment 0 bases; nucleotides outside the gene matches: 9. This CDR3 region has 19 residues. In DNA form, the CDR3 reads TGTGCCAGCAGCGCCTCCGGGACTAGCGGGGTGTCGAACACCGGGGAGCTGTTTTTT. Residues: CASSASGTSGVSNTGELFF.

This sequence joins TRBV11-2 and TRBJ2-5, with 10 nucleotides matching TRBD2. This CDR3 is built from 16 residues. Losses at the gene ends were 2 bases for V and 5 bases for J; bases not matched to a gene: 8. The germline CDR1 and CDR2 sequences are SGHAT and FQNNGV. DNA for the CDR3: TGTGCCAGCAGCTTATCGATAGCGGGAGGTGTTGAGACCCAGTACTTC. Amino acid sequence: CASSLSIAGGVETQYF.

Of note for this clonotype: The CDR3 carries no conserved terminal phenylalanine or tryptophan, so it likely arises from a read error. The DNA is left out, because the CDR3 cannot be placed on it with certainty; the CDR3 is given as TCRdb lists it. The V gene is TRBV7-9, the J gene TRBJ1-1. A total of 8 residues make up the CDR3, ends included. Germline V lookup: CDR1 SEHNR, CDR2 FQNEAQ (reference sequence). The CDR3 loop reads CASSLQDY.

The V gene is TRBV2, the J gene TRBJ1-2, with D tentatively TRBD1 (6 bases). This CDR3 is 12 amino acids long. Germline CDR1 is SNHLY and CDR2 is FYNNEI. The V and J ends lost 6 bases and 12 bases respectively, with 17 bases between them. The CDR3, as DNA: TGTGCCAGCAGGAACACAGGGAATGGAAACACCTTC. Amino acid sequence: CASRNTGNGNTF.

This clonotype was detected ten times or more. The chain recombines TRBV29-1 with TRBJ1-5, with D possibly matching TRBD1 (6 bases). V gave up 6 bases and J gave up 6 bases, with 12 bases separating them. Germline V gene lookup returns CDR1 SQVTM and CDR2 ANQGSEA. CDR3 size: 12 residues. The CDR3 bases are TGCAGCGTAACACAGGGAGGTCAGCCCCAGCATTTT. It translates to CSVTQGGQPQHF.

This clonotype is a singleton in its sample. A much larger clone is a single base away; this may be a read error. The rearrangement uses TRBV19 and TRBJ1-2; the D gene is possibly TRBD1 (6 bases). Germline V CDR1 and CDR2: LNHDA, SQIVND (reference sequence). The CDR3 runs to 11 residues. Trimming left V 8 bases short and J 12 bases short, with 16 bases between. CDR3 amino acids: CASGGNRVHTF. DNA of the CDR3: TGTGCCAGTGGGGGAAACAGGGTCCACACCTTC.

This sequence joins TRBV2 and TRBJ1-2; D remains unclear. The CDR3 runs to 13 residues. V was shortened by 6 bases and J by 6 bases, with 14 bases between the two germline ends. Germline CDR1 reads SNHLY; CDR2 reads FYNNEI. CDR3 in amino acids: CASSVLRSDGYTF. For the CDR3, the DNA is TGTGCCAGCAGCGTATTACGATCGGATGGCTACACCTTC.